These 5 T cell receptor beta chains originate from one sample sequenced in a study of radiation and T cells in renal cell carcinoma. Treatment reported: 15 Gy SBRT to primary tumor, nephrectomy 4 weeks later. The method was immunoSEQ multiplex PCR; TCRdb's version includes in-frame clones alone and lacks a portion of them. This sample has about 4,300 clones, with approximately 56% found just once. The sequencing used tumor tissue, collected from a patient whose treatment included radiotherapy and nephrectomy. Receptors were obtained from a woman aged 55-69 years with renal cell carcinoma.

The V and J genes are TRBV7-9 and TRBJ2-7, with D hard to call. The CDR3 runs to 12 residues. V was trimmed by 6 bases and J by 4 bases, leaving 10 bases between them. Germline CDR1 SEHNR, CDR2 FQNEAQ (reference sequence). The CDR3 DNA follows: TGTGCCAGCAGACTGGACGGTTACGAGCAGTACTTC. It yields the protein CASRLDGYEQYF.

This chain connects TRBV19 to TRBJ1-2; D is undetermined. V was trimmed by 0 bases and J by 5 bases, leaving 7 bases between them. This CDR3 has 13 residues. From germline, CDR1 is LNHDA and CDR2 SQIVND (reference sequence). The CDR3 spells CASSIEGRYGYTF. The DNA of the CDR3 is TGTGCCAGTAGTATAGAAGGACGATATGGCTACACCTTC. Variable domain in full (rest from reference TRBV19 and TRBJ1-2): DGGITQSPKYLFRKEGQNVTLSCEQNLNHDAMYWYRQDPGQGLRLIYYSQIVNDFQKGDIAEGYSVSREKKESFPLTVTSAQKNPTAFYLCASSIEGRYGYTFGSGTRLTVV.

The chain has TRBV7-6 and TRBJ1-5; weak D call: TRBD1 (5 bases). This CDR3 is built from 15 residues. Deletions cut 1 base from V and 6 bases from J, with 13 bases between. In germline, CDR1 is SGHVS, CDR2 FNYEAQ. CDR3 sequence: CASSLGQGGAQPQHF. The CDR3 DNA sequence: TGTGCCAGCAGCTTAGGGCAGGGCGGAGCTCAGCCCCAGCATTTT.

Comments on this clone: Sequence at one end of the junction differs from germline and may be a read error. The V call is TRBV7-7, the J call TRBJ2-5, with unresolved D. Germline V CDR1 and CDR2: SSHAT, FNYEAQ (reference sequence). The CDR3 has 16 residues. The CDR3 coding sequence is TGTGCTAGCAGCTCCGGCAGAATTATAATAGGAGAGACCCAGTACTTC. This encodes CASSSGRIIIGETQYF.

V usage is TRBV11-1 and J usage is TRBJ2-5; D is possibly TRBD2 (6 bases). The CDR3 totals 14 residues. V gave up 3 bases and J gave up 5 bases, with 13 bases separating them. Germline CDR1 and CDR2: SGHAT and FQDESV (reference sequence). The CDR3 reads CASSFPGAGETQYF. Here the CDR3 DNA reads TGTGCCAGCAGCTTTCCCGGGGCGGGGGAGACCCAGTACTTC.